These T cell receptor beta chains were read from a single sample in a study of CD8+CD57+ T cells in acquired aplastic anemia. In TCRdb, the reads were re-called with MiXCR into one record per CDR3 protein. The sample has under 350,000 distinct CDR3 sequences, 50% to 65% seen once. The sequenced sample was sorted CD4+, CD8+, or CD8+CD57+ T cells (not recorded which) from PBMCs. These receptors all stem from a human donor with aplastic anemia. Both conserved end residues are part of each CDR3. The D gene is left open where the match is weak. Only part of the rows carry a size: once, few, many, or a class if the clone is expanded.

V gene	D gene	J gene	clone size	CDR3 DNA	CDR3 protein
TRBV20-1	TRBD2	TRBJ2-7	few	TGCAGTGCTAGAGAGACAGCGGGAGACGTATACGAGCAGTACTTC	CSARETAGDVYEQYF
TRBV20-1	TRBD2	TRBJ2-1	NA	TGCAGTGCTATGGCTAGCGGGAGGGCCTTTAGTGAGCAGTTCTTC	CSAMASGRAFSEQFF
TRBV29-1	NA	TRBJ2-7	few	TGCAGCGTTGATAGCCCATACGGCGAGCAGTACTTC	CSVDSPYGEQYF
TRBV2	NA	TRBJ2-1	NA	TGTGCCAGCAGTGAAGCCGTTAGCATTCTCTACAATGAGCAGTTCTTC	CASSEAVSILYNEQFF
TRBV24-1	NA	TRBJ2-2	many	TGTGCCACCCGTGAGGGGGTTAACACCGGGGAGCTGTTTTTT	CATREGVNTGELFF
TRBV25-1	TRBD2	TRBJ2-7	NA	TGTGCCAGCAGTCTAGCGGGGGGGAGACTTTACGAGCAGTACTTC	CASSLAGGRLYEQYF
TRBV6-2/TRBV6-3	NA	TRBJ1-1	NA	TGTGCCAGCGGCGAAGCGTTCCAGGGGTCTCGGGGGGCTTTCTTT	CASGEAFQGSRGAFF
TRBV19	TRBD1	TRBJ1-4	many	TGTGCCAGTAGTATACACAGGGGGCGAGCAACTAATGAAAAACTGTTTTTT	CASSIHRGRATNEKLFF
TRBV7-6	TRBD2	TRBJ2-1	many	TGTGCCAGCAGCTTAGTAGCGGGACTAGAGCGAAATGAGCAGTTCTTC	CASSLVAGLERNEQFF
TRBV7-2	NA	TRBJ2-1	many	TGTGCCAGCAGCTTACGGCGGGGAAATTACAATGAGCAGTTCTTC	CASSLRRGNYNEQFF
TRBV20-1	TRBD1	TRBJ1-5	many	TGCAGTGCGACGGACAGGGCGGGCAATCAGCCCCAGCATTTT	CSATDRAGNQPQHF
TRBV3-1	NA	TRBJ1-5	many	TGTGCCAGCAGCCCACACGAGAATCAGCCCCAGCATTTT	CASSPHENQPQHF
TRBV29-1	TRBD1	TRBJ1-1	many	TGCAGCGTTGAAGAGACAGGGGTTTACACTGAAGCTTTCTTT	CSVEETGVYTEAFF
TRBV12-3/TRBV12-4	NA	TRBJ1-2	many	TGTGCCAGCACCCTGGGGTCGGGTGTTGGCTACACCTTC	CASTLGSGVGYTF
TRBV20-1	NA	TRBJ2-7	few	TGCAGTGCTACCGACAGGTTCGTCTACGAGCAGTACTTC	CSATDRFVYEQYF
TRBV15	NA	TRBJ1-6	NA	TGTGCCACCAGCAGAGGGGTACAGGGAAGTAATTCACCCCTCCACTTT	CATSRGVQGSNSPLHF
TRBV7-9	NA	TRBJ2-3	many	TGTGCCAGCAGCCCCAGAAACACAGATACGCAGTATTTT	CASSPRNTDTQYF
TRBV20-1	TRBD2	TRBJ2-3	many	TGCAGTGCTAGGTCATTAAGCGGGGGTAGCACAGATACGCAGTATTTT	CSARSLSGGSTDTQYF
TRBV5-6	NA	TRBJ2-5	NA	TGTGCCAGCAGCTTGGGACAGACGAACACCGGGGGTAGGGAGACCCAGTACTTC	CASSLGQTNTGGRETQYF
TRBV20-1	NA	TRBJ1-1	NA	TGCAGTGCTAGGCCAGTACAAGAAGCTTTCTTT	CSARPVQEAFF
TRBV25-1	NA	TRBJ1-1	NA	TGTGCCAGCAGCTTGCGCAGTTGGAACACTGAAGCTTTCTTT	CASSLRSWNTEAFF
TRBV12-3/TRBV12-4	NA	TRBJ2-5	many	TGTGCCAGCAACGCGGGGGAGACCCAGTACTTC	CASNAGETQYF
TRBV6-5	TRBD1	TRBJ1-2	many	TGTGCCAGCAGTCCTTTGGACAGGGGCCTTCTGTTCTATGGCTACACCTTC	CASSPLDRGLLFYGYTF
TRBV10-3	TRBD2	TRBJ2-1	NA	TGTGCCATCGAGGCTAGCGGGAGGGCCGGAAATGAGCAGTTCTTC	CAIEASGRAGNEQFF
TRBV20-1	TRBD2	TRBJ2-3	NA	TGCAGTGCCACACGGACTAGCGGGGGCCTGAGCACAGATACGCAGTATTTT	CSATRTSGGLSTDTQYF
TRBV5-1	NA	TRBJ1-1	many	TGCGCCAGCAGCTCCGGGGCAAAAAACACTGAAGCTTTCTTT	CASSSGAKNTEAFF
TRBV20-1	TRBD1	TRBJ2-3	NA	TGCAGTGCTAGAGTGACAGGGGTCCCAGATACGCAGTATTTT	CSARVTGVPDTQYF
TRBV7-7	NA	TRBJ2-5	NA	TGTGCCAGCAGTCAAAGGGCGGGGAAAGAGACCCAGTACTTC	CASSQRAGKETQYF
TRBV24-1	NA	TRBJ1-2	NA	TGTGCCAGCGCGGGGTCAGTCTACTATGGCTACACCTTC	CASAGSVYYGYTF
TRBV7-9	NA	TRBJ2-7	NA	TGTGCCAGCAGCCCACGTGGGGGGTTAAGCCGCTACGAGCAGTACTTC	CASSPRGGLSRYEQYF
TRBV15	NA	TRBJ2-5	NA	TGTGCCACCAGCCTAAGCCGAGGAGCTCAAGAGACCCAGTACTTC	CATSLSRGAQETQYF
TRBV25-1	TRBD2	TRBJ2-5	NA	TGTGCCAACCTACTACTAGCGGGGGGCATTCAAGAGACCCAGTACTTC	CANLLLAGGIQETQYF
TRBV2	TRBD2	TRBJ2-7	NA	TGTGCCAGCAGTCCAGATAGCGGGGGGCTCCCCTACGAGCAGTACTTC	CASSPDSGGLPYEQYF
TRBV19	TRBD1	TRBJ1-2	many	TGTGCCAGTAGTATTTTCCCCCAGGGGGGAAATGGCTATGGCTACACCTTC	CASSIFPQGGNGYGYTF
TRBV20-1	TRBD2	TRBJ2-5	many	TGCAGTGCTAGAGATTCGGGACTAGCGTCCGGTGAGACCCAGTACTTC	CSARDSGLASGETQYF
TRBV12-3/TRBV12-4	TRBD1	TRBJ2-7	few	TGTGCCAGCAGCACTCCCGGCGACAGGGTGCAGTACTTC	CASSTPGDRVQYF
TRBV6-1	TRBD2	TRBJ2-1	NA	TGTGCCAGCAGACTTGGGACTAGCGGGAGGGCCTACAATGAGCAGTTCTTC	CASRLGTSGRAYNEQFF
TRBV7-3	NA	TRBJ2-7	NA	TGTGCCAGCAGCCAAACCGGAGGAGCCTACGAGCAGTACTTC	CASSQTGGAYEQYF
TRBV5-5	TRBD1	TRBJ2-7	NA	TGTGCCAGCAGCTCTTTAGGGGGACAGGGGGGCTACGAGCAGTACTTC	CASSSLGGQGGYEQYF
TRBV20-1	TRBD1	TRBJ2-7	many	TGCAGTGCTACTCGACAGCCAGGGGGCTACGAGCAGTACTTC	CSATRQPGGYEQYF
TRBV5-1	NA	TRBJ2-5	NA	TGTGCCAGCAGCTCGTCCCTGGGGGGGACCCAGTACTTC	CASSSSLGGTQYF
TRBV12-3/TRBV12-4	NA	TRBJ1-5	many	TGTGCCAGCAGTTTGCAAGATCAGCCCCAGCATTTT	CASSLQDQPQHF
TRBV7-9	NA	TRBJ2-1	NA	TGTGCCAGCAGTTTAGGTGTTAAGAAAGGCGGACCGAGCTCCTACAATGAGCAGTTCTTC	CASSLGVKKGGPSSYNEQFF